The present T cell receptor beta chain was sequenced within a study of T cells in Graves' hyperthyroidism and ophthalmopathy. The V end lost 6 bases, the J end lost 3 bases, and 14 bases lay between the germline ends. The CDR3 spans 15 residues. Disease duration under 2 months; hyperthyroidism patients were aged 18 to 65. Uncontrolled infection, other autoimmune disease, pregnancy or lactation barred patients from enrollment. Amplification of TCR beta CDR3 regions used RNA as the template. Carried out on the TCR CDR3, a first-round RT-PCR used the HTBI primer set. MiXCR was run by TCRdb on the multiplex PCR reads, yielding one entry per CDR3 protein. The sample carries about 690,000 distinct CDR3 sequences, 17% recorded once. The table lists this clonotype with many counts.

This receptor was taken from a middle-aged man with Graves' hyperthyroidism. The sample was blood. This chain joins TRBV12-3 or TRBV12-4 and TRBJ1-4; D is unclear. The CDR3 bases are TGTGCCAGCAGCCCGATGGGGAGGTCTAATGAAAAACTGTTTTTT. This gives the protein CASSPMGRSNEKLFF.